This T cell receptor beta chain comes out of a study of CD8+CD57+ T cells in acquired aplastic anemia (dated 2018 in TCRdb). Concerning the study at large: A mean of around 3.3 ug of DNA, ranging from roughly 0.19 to 27.4 ug, was extracted from sorted CD4+ and CD8+ cells. CD8+CD57+ expansion was defined as a frequency above the mean frequency observed in healthy subjects. Findings and caveats that apply to the study as a whole: Some 27 CD8+ CDR3 sequences were found in both patients and controls but appeared to be highly expressed in patients and within the immunodominant clones of the patients. Patients and healthy controls showed no significant difference in CD8+ Simpson's diversity (P=0.060).

The trim is 3 bases for V and 0 bases for J, with a gap of 7 bases between the germline ends. From the cysteine up to the phenylalanine, the CDR3 has a length of 13 residues. Only CDR3 DNA remains: 39 bases, in frame from the first base. CDR1 is given as DFQATT and CDR2 as SNEGSKA, both from the germline V gene (reference sequence). Expansion of CD8+CD57+ cells had been shown by flow cytometry in the patients chosen for sequencing. All patients had severe acquired aplastic anemia diagnosed by International Study of Aplastic Anemia and Agranulocytosis and Camitta criteria. No patient had received any therapy when blood was sampled. TCR repertoires of sorted CD4+ and CD8+ blood T cells from severe aplastic anemia patients and healthy subjects were deep-sequenced in the study. Patients were enrolled in the USA under clinicaltrials.gov protocols 00001620, 01623167, 00001397, 00071045, 00081523 and 00961064. Ficoll-Paque density gradient centrifugation was used to isolate peripheral blood mononuclear cells. Before DNA extraction, CD4+ and CD8+ T cells were sorted by FACS or by magnetic beads.

Genomic DNA was used as template for profiling of TCR beta VDJ combinations and CDR3 sequences. An Illumina HiSeq 2000 was used for TCR repertoire sequencing. The authors' pipeline ran thus. TRBV/TRBJ rearrangement plots, CDR3 size and DJ length profiles, and Simpson's diversity index were used to assess repertoires. The most abundant DNA sequence in the deep sequencing data was taken as the immunodominant clone. CDR3 amino acid sequences were checked for sharing between subjects and were compared against published repertoires and the VDJdb database. TCRdb ran its own pipeline on the public reads, namely fastp trimming at Q25 and MiXCR clone calling, and kept in-frame beta chains. Duplicate CDR3 protein sequences are folded into a single record with the most common DNA and genes. None of the V and J calls come from the authors' own analysis; TCRdb made them. The sample includes some 150,000 distinct CDR3 sequences, with 40% to 55% observed a single time. The leading ten clones occupy roughly 1.1% of the sample.

About this clonotype: The specificity of this receptor is unknown. No much larger clonotype is one base removed from it; base qualities were not supplied.

Sample: sorted CD4+, CD8+, or CD8+CD57+ T cells (not recorded which) from PBMCs. The receptor chain draws on TRBV20-1 and TRBJ2-3; the D gene remains uncertain. This sequence was found in a human donor with aplastic anemia. The CDR3 in this case is CSARAASTDTQYF. The base sequence is TGCAGTGCTAGGGCAGCTAGCACAGATACGCAGTATTTT.